Below, 27 T cell receptor beta chains from the same sample are listed, as sequenced in a study of cytomegalovirus exposure and HLA in healthy donors. PCR amplification relied on 60 Vbeta primers (plus 13 Jbeta primers). The table came from immunoSEQ multiplex PCR; TCRdb's copy has only in-frame clones and leaves some out. The sample comprises about 160,000 clones, over 65% of which are singletons, and roughly 3% rests with the top ten. The specimen was PBMCs. These receptors all come from a woman aged 40-49 years in good health and CMV-seronegative.

This clone was counted a few times. This rearrangement joins TRBV10-2 to TRBJ1-1; no reliable D call. CDR1 is WSHSY, CDR2 SAAADI, per germline. The CDR3 has 14 residues. V lost 8 bases, J lost 0 bases, and 13 bases lay in between. This CDR3 is CASGKSGMNTEAFF. CDR3 bases: TGCGCCAGCGGGAAGAGCGGAATGAACACTGAAGCTTTCTTT.

This clone has just a few counts. The V and J genes are TRBV4-1 and TRBJ2-5; 7 nucleotides align to TRBD1. Germline V CDR1 and CDR2: MGHRA, YSYEKL. Germline trimming cut 4 bases from V and 5 bases from J; bases unmatched to any gene: 10. The CDR3 is made up of 15 amino acids. As DNA, the CDR3 is TGCGCCAGCAGCCGAGGGACAGCGCTAGGGGAGACCCAGTACTTC. Translating gives CASSRGTALGETQYF.

The chain recombines TRBV4-2 with TRBJ1-4; D is perhaps TRBD1 (5 bases). V lost 0 bases and J lost 2, with 10 bases in between. In germline, CDR1 is LGHNA, CDR2 YNFKEQ. The CDR3 runs to 16 residues. Here the CDR3 DNA reads TGTGCCAGCAGCCAAGACTGGGCAGGGACTAATGAAAAACTGTTTTTT. It yields the protein CASSQDWAGTNEKLFF.

The V call is TRBV4-2, the J call TRBJ2-7; tentatively, D is TRBD1 (6 bases). CDR1 is LGHNA, CDR2 YNFKEQ, per germline. Trimming took off 4 bases at V and 5 bases at J, with 12 bases between the two ends. The CDR3 has 13 amino acids. CDR3 protein: CASSRTGTHEQYF. The CDR3 DNA sequence: TGTGCCAGCAGCCGCACAGGGACCCACGAGCAGTACTTC.

The chain recombines TRBV6-5 with TRBJ1-5; possibly TRBD1 for D (5 bases). Germline V gene data show CDR1 as MNHEY and CDR2 as SVGAGI. There are 13 residues in the CDR3. With 2 bases removed from V and 4 bases from J, the gap between germline ends came to 6 bases. CDR3 region: CASSYQGNQPQHF. CDR3 DNA: TGTGCCAGCAGTTACCAGGGAAATCAGCCCCAGCATTTT.

The chain combines TRBV7-9 with TRBJ2-3; D perhaps matches TRBD2 (6 bases). Trimming took off 5 bases at V and 3 bases at J, with 18 bases between the two ends. Germline lookup yields CDR1 SEHNR and CDR2 FQNEAQ (reference sequence). The CDR3 is made up of 16 amino acids. This CDR3 reads CASSPPTSTSTDTQYF. Written as DNA, the CDR3 is TGTGCCAGCAGCCCTCCGACTAGTACAAGTACAGATACGCAGTATTTT.

A few counts support this clone. The chain joins TRBV11-2 to TRBJ2-6; D gene unclear. The germline V gene encodes CDR1 SGHAT and CDR2 FQNNGV. CDR3 size: 15 residues. The ends were cut back, 1 base at V and 2 bases at J, with 6 bases in the middle. CDR3 bases: TGTGCCAGCAGCTTAGTAGTCACTGGGGCCAACGTCCTGACTTTC. Protein sequence: CASSLVVTGANVLTF.

This clone appeared a few times. This same CDR3 is encoded by further DNA sequences in the sample. This chain connects TRBV19 to TRBJ1-1; possibly TRBD1 for D (6 bases). V shed 8 bases and J shed 1 base, with 8 bases lying between them. This CDR3 spans 12 amino acids. Looked up from germline, CDR1 is LNHDA and CDR2 is SQIVND (reference sequence). CDR3 bases: TGTGCCAGTTCGGACAGGAACACTGAAGCTTTCTTT. Amino acids: CASSDRNTEAFF. Full variable domain (missing parts from reference TRBV19 and TRBJ1-1): DGGITQSPKYLFRKEGQNVTLSCEQNLNHDAMYWYRQDPGQGLRLIYYSQIVNDFQKGDIAEGYSVSREKKESFPLTVTSAQKNPTAFYLCASSDRNTEAFFGQGTRLTVV.

The genes are TRBV5-1 and TRBJ2-1; D perhaps matches TRBD1 (5 bases). CDR1 and CDR2 from the germline V gene are SGHRS and YFSETQ. CDR3 length: 14 residues. V was shortened by 7 bases and J by 5 bases, with 16 bases between the two germline ends. The CDR3 region is CASFLSGPNNEQFF. For the CDR3, the DNA is TGCGCCAGCTTTCTCTCAGGGCCGAACAATGAGCAGTTCTTC.

The V call is TRBV21-1, the J call TRBJ2-7; TRBD1 reflects the table's D call only, with no check against the DNA. TRBV21-1 represents a pseudogene. The length of the CDR3 is 17 residues. The CDR3 DNA reads as TGTGCCAGCAGCAAAGCGAATACGGGACAGGGAACTTACGAGCAGTACTTC. It codes for CASSKANTGQGTYEQYF.

V is TRBV10-2 and J is TRBJ2-7; 9 positions match TRBD1. J lost 2 bases, V lost 2 bases, and 4 bases had no gene match. The CDR3 is 15 amino acids. The germline V gene has CDR1 WSHSY and CDR2 SAAADI. This CDR3 is CASSETGQGTYEQYF. DNA for the CDR3: TGCGCCAGCAGTGAGACGGGACAGGGAACCTACGAGCAGTACTTC.

The chain recombines TRBV6-1 with TRBJ2-7; maybe TRBD1 (5 bases). This CDR3 region has 13 residues. The V and J ends lost 8 bases and 1 base respectively, with 12 bases between them. Germline CDR1 reads MNHNS; CDR2 reads SASEGT. CDR3 sequence: CASSQATSYEQYF. CDR3 in DNA: TGTGCCAGCTCACAGGCGACTTCCTACGAGCAGTACTTC.

The rearrangement joins TRBV19 to TRBJ1-5, with a weak D call TRBD1 (6 bases). Per germline, CDR1 LNHDA and CDR2 SQIVND (reference sequence). CDR3 length equals 14 residues. V was clipped by 4 bases and J by 7 bases, with 14 bases between them. CDR3 bases: TGTGCCAGTAGTACGGGGGGCGGGCGACAGCCCCAGCATTTT. Its protein product is CASSTGGGRQPQHF.

The CDR3 sequence is CASSLEGGGAYNEQFF. The CDR3 region has the DNA TGCGCCAGCAGCTTGGAGGGCGGGGGAGCCTACAATGAGCAGTTCTTC. The rearrangement links TRBV5-1 to TRBJ2-1, with TRBD2 matching 7 bases. V shed 0 bases, J shed 2 bases, and the junction held 5 bases outside the gene matches. Germline V CDR1 and CDR2: SGHRS, YFSETQ. CDR3 length: 16 amino acids.

V gene TRBV5-1 combines with J gene TRBJ2-3, with TRBD1 identical over 7 bases. Per the germline V gene, CDR1 is SGHRS and CDR2 is YFSETQ. Trimming removed 1 base from V and 0 bases from J; junction bases left unmatched: 2. This CDR3 is built from 15 residues. The CDR3 DNA reads TGCGCCAGCAGCTTGTACAGGGGTAGCACAGATACGCAGTATTTT. This encodes CASSLYRGSTDTQYF.

The V and J genes are TRBV27 and TRBJ1-1; 7 bases align to TRBD1. Germline CDR1 MNHEY, CDR2 SMNVEV (reference sequence). V lost 5 bases, J lost 6 bases, and 9 bases stayed unmatched. The CDR3 has 14 amino acids. DNA of the CDR3: TGTGCCAGCAGTCTCCTCCAGGGGGAGGCTGAAGCTTTCTTT. It encodes CASSLLQGEAEAFF.

The chain is built from TRBV19 and TRBJ1-6; D might be TRBD1 (5 bases). CDR3 size: 14 residues. Germline V lookup: CDR1 LNHDA, CDR2 SQIVND (reference sequence). The germline V and J ends were trimmed by 8 bases and 0 bases, with 8 bases remaining between them. This CDR3 is CASRQSSYNSPLHF. CDR3 coding DNA: TGTGCCAGTCGACAGAGCTCCTATAATTCACCCCTCCACTTT.

The chain recombines TRBV7-9 with TRBJ1-1; tentative D call: TRBD1 (6 bases). The V and J ends lost 6 bases and 0 bases respectively, with 14 bases between them. Per germline, CDR1 SEHNR and CDR2 FQNEAQ (reference sequence). The CDR3 has 15 amino acids. The CDR3 here is CASSFPGQLNTEAFF. In DNA form, the CDR3 reads TGTGCCAGCAGTTTCCCCGGACAGTTGAACACTGAAGCTTTCTTT.

This rearrangement joins TRBV7-9 to TRBJ2-3, with D possibly TRBD1 on 6 matching bases. Trimming took 4 bases from V and 2 from J, leaving 13 bases between them. The germline V gene has CDR1 SEHNR and CDR2 FQNEAQ (reference sequence). The CDR3 totals 15 residues. Here the CDR3 reads CASSSQGQATDTQYF. CDR3 nucleotide sequence: TGTGCCAGCAGCTCCCAGGGGCAGGCCACAGATACGCAGTATTTT.

This chain uses TRBV29-1 with TRBJ2-3, with D possibly TRBD1 on 5 matching bases. CDR1 is SQVTM, CDR2 ANQGSEA, per germline. This CDR3 region has 13 residues. V lost 5 bases to trimming and J lost 0 bases, with 9 bases between them. The CDR3 is CSVRTSSTDTQYF. In nucleotides, the CDR3 is TGCAGCGTTCGGACATCTAGCACAGATACGCAGTATTTT.

The V call is TRBV15, the J call TRBJ1-2; TRBD1 matches 8 bases. CDR1 LNHNV and CDR2 YYDKDF come from the germline V gene (reference sequence). V lost 5 bases and J lost 1; bases outside the gene matches: 6. This CDR3 spans 15 amino acids. CDR3 in DNA: TGTGCCACCAGCGCAAACAGGGGGATTAACTATGGCTACACCTTC. As protein: CATSANRGINYGYTF.

This clone appeared a single time. The chain carries TRBV19 and TRBJ2-5, with TRBD1 matching 8 bases. Looked up from germline, CDR1 is LNHDA and CDR2 is SQIVND (reference sequence). The CDR3 covers 13 residues. The junction had 2 bases not matched to a gene; V was cut back by 3 bases and J by 5 bases. CDR3: CASSMNRGETQYF. In nucleotides, the CDR3 is TGTGCCAGTAGTATGAACAGGGGGGAGACCCAGTACTTC.

The genes are TRBV11-2 and TRBJ2-5, with TRBD2 matching over 12 bases. The CDR3 extends over 17 amino acids. With V trimmed by 4 bases and J by 5 bases, 11 bases remained unmatched. Germline CDR1 and CDR2: SGHAT and FQNNGV. The CDR3 sequence: CASSSRGLAGPRETQYF. For the CDR3, the DNA is TGTGCCAGCAGCTCGAGGGGACTAGCGGGTCCGAGGGAGACCCAGTACTTC.

The CDR3 protein is CASSLVGRARGDGYTF. The CDR3 region has the DNA TGTGCCAGCAGCTTAGTAGGAAGGGCCAGGGGGGATGGCTACACCTTC. V is TRBV7-2 and J is TRBJ1-2; 7 nucleotides line up with TRBD1. J lost 6 bases, V lost 1 base, and 11 bases had no gene match. The CDR3 totals 16 residues. Germline CDR1 SGHTA, CDR2 FQGNSA. The variable domain in full, completed from reference TRBV7-2 and TRBJ1-2, reads GAGVSQSPSNKVTEKGKDVELRCDPISGHTALYWYRQSLGQGLEFLIYFQGNSAPDKSGLPSDRFSAERTGGSVSTLTIQRTQQEDSAVYLCASSLVGRARGDGYTFGSGTRLTVV.

This clone was seen a few times. The chain uses TRBV2 and TRBJ2-5, with D possibly being TRBD2 (6 bases). Judging by the DNA end, TRBJ2-7 fits better; the J call may be wrong. CDR1 is SNHLY, CDR2 FYNNEI, per germline. CDR3 length: 14 residues. As DNA, the CDR3 is TGTGCCAGTGGACGCGGGGCCTCCTCCTACGAGCAGTACTTC. It translates to CASGRGASSYEQYF.

The chain combines TRBV5-1 with TRBJ2-1, with D possibly being TRBD2 (5 bases). V lost 2 bases, J lost 3 bases, and 18 bases lay in between. CDR3 length: 17 residues. The germline CDR1 and CDR2 sequences are SGHRS and YFSETQ. CDR3 protein: CASSLPGLSLGYNEQFF. DNA of the CDR3: TGCGCCAGCAGCTTACCCGGACTCTCCCTAGGCTACAATGAGCAGTTCTTC.

This chain joins TRBV4-1 and TRBJ2-7; possibly TRBD1 for D (5 bases). CDR1 MGHRA and CDR2 YSYEKL come from the germline V gene. The V gene lost 4 bases and the J gene lost 2 bases, with 21 bases spanning the gap. This CDR3 has 17 amino acids. CDR3 residues: CASSLVRLGDRAYEQYF. The CDR3 DNA reads as TGCGCCAGCAGCCTCGTCCGGTTAGGGGATCGGGCCTACGAGCAGTACTTC.